A selection of T cell receptor beta chains follows, all from one sample in a study of cytomegalovirus exposure and HLA in healthy donors. Profiled with immunoSEQ multiplex PCR; TCRdb holds only in-frame clones, not every one. In the table there are about 25,000 clones, roughly 70% of which are singletons. Specimen: PBMCs. These receptors came from a woman in her fifties or sixties in good health and CMV-seronegative. Each CDR3 is given with its conserved first and last residue. A D gene is named only where the DNA matches it firmly. Size is stated for part of the rows, as once, few or many counts, or as a class when the clone is expanded.

clone size | J gene | D gene | V gene | CDR3 protein | CDR3 DNA
NA | TRBJ2-2 | NA | TRBV6-5 | CASAGLTGELFF | TGTGCCAGCGCGGGACTCACCGGGGAGCTGTTTTTT
NA | TRBJ2-2 | TRBD1 | TRBV19 | CASSTRGGELFF | TGTGCCAGTAGTACCAGGGGGGGGGAGCTGTTTTTT
few | TRBJ1-3 | NA | TRBV28 | CAGGDHSGNTIYF | TGTGCCGGGGGGGACCACTCTGGAAACACCATATATTTT
NA | TRBJ1-5 | NA | TRBV7-9 | CASSLDSPNQPQHF | TGTGCCAGCAGCTTGGACAGCCCCAATCAGCCCCAGCATTTT
NA | TRBJ2-3 | NA | TRBV10-1 | CASSVEPGITDTQYF | TGCGCCAGCAGTGTGGAACCAGGAATCACAGATACGCAGTATTTT
NA | TRBJ1-1 | NA | TRBV5-1 | CASSLGQQFEAFF | TGCGCCAGCAGCTTGGGCCAACAGTTTGAAGCTTTCTTT
NA | TRBJ2-7 | NA | TRBV4-2 | CASSQDRDSYEQYF | TGTGCCAGCAGCCAAGATCGAGACTCCTACGAGCAGTACTTC
NA | TRBJ1-1 | NA | TRBV29-1 | CSVEESRNTEAFF | TGCAGCGTTGAAGAGTCCAGGAACACTGAAGCTTTCTTT
once | TRBJ2-5 | NA | TRBV7-2 | CASSLSGDETQYF | TGTGCCAGCAGCCTCTCGGGGGACGAGACCCAGTACTTC
NA | TRBJ1-5 | NA | TRBV25-1 | CASSETGYNQPQHF | TGTGCCAGCAGTGAAACAGGCTACAATCAGCCCCAGCATTTT
NA | TRBJ1-2 | TRBD1 | TRBV6-6 | CASSYSKGQEYGYTF | TGTGCCAGCAGTTACTCGAAAGGACAGGAGTATGGCTACACCTTC
once | TRBJ2-7 | NA | TRBV5-1 | CASSLGDGSSEQYF | TGCGCCAGCAGCTTGGGGGACGGGAGCTCCGAGCAGTACTTC
NA | TRBJ2-1 | NA | TRBV10-2 | CAASDGLYNEQFF | TGCGCCGCAAGCGACGGGTTGTACAATGAGCAGTTCTTC
NA | TRBJ1-5 | NA | TRBV2 | CASKKSDGRNQPQHF | TGTGCCAGCAAGAAGTCGGATGGGCGCAATCAGCCCCAGCATTTT
NA | TRBJ1-3 | NA | TRBV29-1 | CSVEGEGESSGNTIYF | TGCAGCGTTGAAGGCGAAGGGGAAAGCTCTGGAAACACCATATATTTT
NA | TRBJ1-1 | NA | TRBV7-6 | CASSLGRNTEAFF | TGTGCCAGCAGCTTAGGGAGGAACACTGAAGCTTTCTTT
NA | TRBJ2-3 | NA | TRBV11-2 | CASSSRDSGRDTQYF | TGTGCCAGCAGCTCCCGGGACTCGGGAAGGGATACGCAGTATTTT
NA | TRBJ2-7 | TRBD2 | TRBV2 | CASSASGTGTYEQYF | TGTGCCAGCAGCGCGAGCGGGACGGGCACCTACGAGCAGTACTTC
NA | TRBJ2-2 | TRBD2 | TRBV6-4 | CASRPSGNTGELFF | TGTGCCAGCAGACCTAGCGGTAACACCGGGGAGCTGTTTTTT
few | TRBJ2-4 | TRBD1 | TRBV6-5 | CASSLFRTGVGIQYF | TGTGCCAGCAGTTTATTCCGGACAGGGGTGGGCATTCAGTACTTC
NA | TRBJ2-5 | TRBD1 | TRBV5-4 | CASSLGGTGETQYF | TGTGCCAGCAGCTTGGGGGGGACAGGAGAGACCCAGTACTTC
NA | TRBJ1-4 | NA | TRBV5-1 | CASTKDSRNEKLFF | TGCGCCAGCACCAAGGACAGTAGGAATGAAAAACTGTTTTTT
NA | TRBJ2-4 | TRBD2 | TRBV29-1 | CSVEDLAGAAKNIQYF | TGCAGCGTTGAAGATTTGGCGGGAGCTGCCAAAAACATTCAGTACTTC
NA | TRBJ2-7 | NA | TRBV5-8 | CASSSRTPPKQYF | TGTGCCAGCAGCTCCCGGACACCGCCTAAGCAGTACTTC
NA | TRBJ1-3 | TRBD1 | TRBV5-1 | CASSLLQGAPGNTIYF | TGCGCCAGCAGCCTCTTACAGGGGGCGCCGGGAAACACCATATATTTT
NA | TRBJ2-1 | TRBD2 | TRBV4-2 | CASSQVSGGLYNEQFF | TGTGCCAGCAGCCAAGTCTCGGGGGGGCTTTACAATGAGCAGTTCTTC
NA | TRBJ1-2 | NA | TRBV13 | CASSSRDNKIHGYTF | TGTGCCAGCAGCAGTCGGGACAACAAAATTCATGGCTACACCTTC
NA | TRBJ1-2 | NA | TRBV7-9 | CASSLSPQGKGQKRTNTF | TGTGCCAGCAGCTTAAGCCCCCAGGGGAAGGGACAAAAGAGGACAAACACCTTC
NA | TRBJ1-3 | NA | TRBV10-3 | CATESGGNTIYF | TGTGCCACCGAGTCAGGCGGAAACACCATATATTTT
few | TRBJ1-1 | NA | TRBV19 | CASAPGFTEAFF | TGTGCCAGTGCTCCAGGGTTCACTGAAGCTTTCTTT
NA | TRBJ1-2 | NA | TRBV7-2 | CASSLVPGSNYGYTF | TGTGCCAGCAGCTTAGTACCAGGGTCTAACTATGGCTACACCTTC
NA | TRBJ1-5 | NA | TRBV7-8 | CASSPSENPTSNQPQHF | TGTGCCAGCAGCCCCAGCGAGAATCCCACTAGCAATCAGCCCCAGCATTTT
NA | TRBJ1-1 | TRBD1 | TRBV9 | CASSLRLTGENTEAFF | TGTGCCAGCAGCCTTCGGCTTACAGGGGAGAACACTGAAGCTTTCTTT
NA | TRBJ1-1 | TRBD1 | TRBV30 | CAWSPHPDRAKLEAFF | TGTGCCTGGAGTCCCCACCCTGACAGGGCAAAACTTGAAGCTTTCTTT
few | TRBJ1-2 | NA | TRBV9 | CASSVEVDRHYGYTF | TGTGCCAGCAGCGTAGAGGTTGACAGACACTATGGCTACACCTTC
few | TRBJ2-5 | NA | TRBV29-1 | CSVRQAQETQYF | TGCAGCGTGCGACAGGCTCAAGAGACCCAGTACTTC
NA | TRBJ1-6 | NA | TRBV4-1 | CASSRVTDNSPLHF | TGCGCCAGCAGCCGGGTTACAGATAATTCACCCCTCCACTTT
NA | TRBJ1-5 | NA | TRBV15 | CATSRDLDRNQPQHF | TGTGCCACCAGCAGAGATCTAGATCGCAATCAGCCCCAGCATTTT
NA | TRBJ1-6 | NA | TRBV27 | CASSPSQGNHSPLHF | TGTGCCAGCAGTCCATCCCAGGGGAACCATTCACCCCTCCACTTT
NA | TRBJ1-5 | TRBD1 | TRBV5-6 | CASSSKTGGNQPQHF | TGTGCCAGCAGCTCTAAGACAGGGGGCAATCAGCCCCAGCATTTT
few | TRBJ2-6 | TRBD2 | TRBV4-3 | CASNQPSSGSGANVLTF | TGCGCCAGCAACCAACCTTCTAGCGGCTCTGGGGCCAACGTCCTGACTTTC
NA | TRBJ2-7 | TRBD2 | TRBV5-1 | CASSSGPGGSEQYF | TGCGCCAGCAGCTCGGGACCCGGGGGGAGCGAGCAGTACTTC
NA | TRBJ1-2 | TRBD1 | TRBV10-1 | CAIPPRQGGYTF | TGCGCCATCCCACCCCGACAGGGTGGCTACACCTTC
NA | TRBJ1-5 | NA | TRBV28 | CASRTTRWNNSNQPQHF | TGTGCCAGCAGGACTACACGGTGGAACAATAGCAATCAGCCCCAGCATTTT